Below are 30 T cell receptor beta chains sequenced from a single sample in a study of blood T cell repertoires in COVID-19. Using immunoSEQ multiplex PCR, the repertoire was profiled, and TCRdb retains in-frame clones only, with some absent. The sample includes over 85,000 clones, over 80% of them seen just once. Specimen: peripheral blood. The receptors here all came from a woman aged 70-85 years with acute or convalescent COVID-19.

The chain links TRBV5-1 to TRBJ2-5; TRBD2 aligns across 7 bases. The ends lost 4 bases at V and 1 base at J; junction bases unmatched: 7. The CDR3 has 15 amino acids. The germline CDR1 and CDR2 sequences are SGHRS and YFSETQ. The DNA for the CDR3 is TGCGCCAGCAGCCGGGGGGACGGAATCCAAGAGACCCAGTACTTC. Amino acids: CASSRGDGIQETQYF.

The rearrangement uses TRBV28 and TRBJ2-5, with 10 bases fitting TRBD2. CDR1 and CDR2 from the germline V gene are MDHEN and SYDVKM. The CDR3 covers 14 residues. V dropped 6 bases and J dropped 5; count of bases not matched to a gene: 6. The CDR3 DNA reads TGTGCCAGCAGGCCAAGCGGGGGGGCCGAGACCCAGTACTTC. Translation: CASRPSGGAETQYF.

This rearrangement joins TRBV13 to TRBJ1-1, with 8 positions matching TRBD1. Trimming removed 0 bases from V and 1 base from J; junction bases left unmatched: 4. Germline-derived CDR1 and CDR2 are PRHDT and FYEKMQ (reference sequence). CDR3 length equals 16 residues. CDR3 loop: CASSLGPGTGNTEAFF. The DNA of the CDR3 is TGTGCCAGCAGCTTAGGTCCCGGGACAGGGAACACTGAAGCTTTCTTT.

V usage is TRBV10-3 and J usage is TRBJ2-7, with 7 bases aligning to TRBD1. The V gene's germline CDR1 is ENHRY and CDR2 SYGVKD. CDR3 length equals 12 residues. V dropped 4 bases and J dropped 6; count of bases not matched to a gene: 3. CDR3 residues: CAISATGSEQYF. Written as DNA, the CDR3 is TGTGCCATCAGTGCGACAGGGTCCGAGCAGTACTTC.

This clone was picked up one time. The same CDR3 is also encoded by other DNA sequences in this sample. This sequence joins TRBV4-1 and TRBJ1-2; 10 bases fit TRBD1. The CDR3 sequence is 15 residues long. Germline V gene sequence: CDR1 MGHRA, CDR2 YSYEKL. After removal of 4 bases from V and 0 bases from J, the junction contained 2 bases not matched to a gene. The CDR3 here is CASSPGQGPNYGYTF. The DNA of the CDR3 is TGCGCCAGCAGCCCGGGACAGGGGCCTAACTATGGCTACACCTTC.

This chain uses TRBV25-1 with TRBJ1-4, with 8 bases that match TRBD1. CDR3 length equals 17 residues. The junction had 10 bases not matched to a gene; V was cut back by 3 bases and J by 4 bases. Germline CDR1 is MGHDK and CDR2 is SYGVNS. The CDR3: CASSDLPGTGINEKLFF. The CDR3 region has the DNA TGTGCCAGCAGTGATCTCCCCGGGACAGGTATTAATGAAAAACTGTTTTTT. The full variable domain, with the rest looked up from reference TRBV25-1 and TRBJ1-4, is EADIYQTPRYLVIGTGKKITLECSQTMGHDKMYWYQQDPGMELHLIHYSYGVNSTEKGDLSSESTVSRIRTEHFPLTLESARPSHTSQYLCASSDLPGTGINEKLFFGSGTQLSVL.

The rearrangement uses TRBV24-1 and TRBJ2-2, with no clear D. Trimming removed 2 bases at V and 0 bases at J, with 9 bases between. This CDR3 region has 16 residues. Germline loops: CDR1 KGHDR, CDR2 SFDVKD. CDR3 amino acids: CATSDYRYANTGELFF. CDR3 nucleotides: TGTGCCACCAGTGATTACAGATACGCGAACACCGGGGAGCTGTTTTTT.

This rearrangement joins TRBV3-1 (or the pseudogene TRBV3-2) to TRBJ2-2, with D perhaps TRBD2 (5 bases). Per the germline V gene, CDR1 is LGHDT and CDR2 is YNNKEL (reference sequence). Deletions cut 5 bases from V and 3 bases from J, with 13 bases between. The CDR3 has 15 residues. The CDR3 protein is CASSWRASDTGELFF. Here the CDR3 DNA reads TGTGCCAGCAGCTGGCGGGCCTCCGACACCGGGGAGCTGTTTTTT.

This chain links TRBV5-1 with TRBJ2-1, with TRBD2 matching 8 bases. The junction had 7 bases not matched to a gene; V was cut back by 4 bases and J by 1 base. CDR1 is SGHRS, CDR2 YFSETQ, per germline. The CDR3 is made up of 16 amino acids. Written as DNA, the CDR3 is TGCGCCAGCAGCCCGGGAGCGGGGGAATCCTACAATGAGCAGTTCTTC. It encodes CASSPGAGESYNEQFF.

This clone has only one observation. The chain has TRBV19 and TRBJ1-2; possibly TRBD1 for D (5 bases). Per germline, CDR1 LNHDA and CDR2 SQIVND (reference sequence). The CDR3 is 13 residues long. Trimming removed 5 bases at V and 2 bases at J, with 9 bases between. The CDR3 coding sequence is TGTGCCAGTAGTCCCGACAGCAACTATGGCTACACCTTC. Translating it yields CASSPDSNYGYTF.

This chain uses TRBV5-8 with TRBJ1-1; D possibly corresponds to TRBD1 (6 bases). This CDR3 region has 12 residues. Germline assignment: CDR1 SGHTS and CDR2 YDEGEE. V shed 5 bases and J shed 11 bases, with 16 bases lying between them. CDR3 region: CASRPEQGRAFF. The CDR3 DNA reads TGTGCCAGCAGGCCCGAACAGGGAAGGGCTTTCTTT. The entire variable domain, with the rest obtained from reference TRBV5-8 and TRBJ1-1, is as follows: EAGVTQSPTHLIKTRGQQATLRCSPISGHTSVYWYQQALGLGLQFLLWYDEGEERNRGNFPPRFSGRQFPNYSSELNVNALELEDSALYLCASRPEQGRAFFGQGTRLTVV.

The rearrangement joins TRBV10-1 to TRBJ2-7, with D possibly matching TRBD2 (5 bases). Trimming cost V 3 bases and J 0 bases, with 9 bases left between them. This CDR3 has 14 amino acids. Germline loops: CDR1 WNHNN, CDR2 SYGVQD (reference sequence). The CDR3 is CASSEQRVSYEQYF. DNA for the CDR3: TGCGCCAGCAGTGAACAGAGGGTCTCCTACGAGCAGTACTTC.

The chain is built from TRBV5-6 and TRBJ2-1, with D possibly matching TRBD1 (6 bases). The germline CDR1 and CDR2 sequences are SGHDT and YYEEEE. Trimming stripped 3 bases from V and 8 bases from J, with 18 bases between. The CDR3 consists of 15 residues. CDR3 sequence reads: CASSSLRGPTDEQFF. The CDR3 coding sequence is TGTGCCAGCAGCTCCCTCAGGGGCCCAACGGATGAGCAGTTCTTC.

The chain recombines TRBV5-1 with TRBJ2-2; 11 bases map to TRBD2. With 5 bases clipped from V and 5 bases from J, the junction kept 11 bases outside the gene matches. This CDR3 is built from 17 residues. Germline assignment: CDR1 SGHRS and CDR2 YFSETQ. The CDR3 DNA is TGCGCCAGCAGTTGGACGCCTAGCGGGGGGAGTACCGGGGAGCTGTTTTTT. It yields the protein CASSWTPSGGSTGELFF.

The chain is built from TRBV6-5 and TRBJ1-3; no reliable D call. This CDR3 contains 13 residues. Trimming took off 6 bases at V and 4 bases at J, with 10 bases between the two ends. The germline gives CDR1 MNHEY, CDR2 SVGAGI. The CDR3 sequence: CASRPDLGNTIYF. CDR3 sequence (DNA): TGTGCCAGCAGGCCGGACTTGGGAAACACCATATATTTT.

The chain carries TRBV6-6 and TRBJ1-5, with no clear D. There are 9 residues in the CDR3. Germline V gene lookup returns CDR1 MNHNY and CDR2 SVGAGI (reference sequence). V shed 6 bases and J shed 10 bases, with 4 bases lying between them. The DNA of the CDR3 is TGTGCCAGCAGCCAACCCCAGCATTTT. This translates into CASSQPQHF.

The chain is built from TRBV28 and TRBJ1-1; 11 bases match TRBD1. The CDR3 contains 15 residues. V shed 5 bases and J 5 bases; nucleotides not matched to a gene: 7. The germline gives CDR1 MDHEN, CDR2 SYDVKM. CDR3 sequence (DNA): TGTGCCAGCAGTCCCCGGACAGGGGGCATAACTGAAGCTTTCTTT. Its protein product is CASSPRTGGITEAFF. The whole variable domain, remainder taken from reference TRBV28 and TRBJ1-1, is DVKVTQSSRYLVKRTGEKVFLECVQDMDHENMFWYRQDPGLGLRLIYFSYDVKMKEKGDIPEGYSVSREKKERFSLILESASTNQTSMYLCASSPRTGGITEAFFGQGTRLTVV.

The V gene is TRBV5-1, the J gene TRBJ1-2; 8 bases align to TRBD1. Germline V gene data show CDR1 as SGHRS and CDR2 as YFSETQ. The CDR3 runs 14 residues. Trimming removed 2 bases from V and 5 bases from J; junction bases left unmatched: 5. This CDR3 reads CASSFRTGGYGYTF. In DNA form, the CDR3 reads TGCGCCAGCAGCTTTCGAACAGGGGGTTATGGCTACACCTTC. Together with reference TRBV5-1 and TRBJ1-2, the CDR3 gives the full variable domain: KAGVTQTPRYLIKTRGQQVTLSCSPISGHRSVSWYQQTPGQGLQFLFEYFSETQRNKGNFPGRFSGRQFSNSRSEMNVSTLELGDSALYLCASSFRTGGYGYTFGSGTRLTVV.

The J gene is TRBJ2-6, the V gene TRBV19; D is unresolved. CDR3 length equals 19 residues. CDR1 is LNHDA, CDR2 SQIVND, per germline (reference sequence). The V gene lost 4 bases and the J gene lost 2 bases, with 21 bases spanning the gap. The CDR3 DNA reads TGTGCCAGTAGTAAAAGAGGAACAAGCGTTCGCCCTGGGGCCAACGTCCTGACTTTC. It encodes CASSKRGTSVRPGANVLTF. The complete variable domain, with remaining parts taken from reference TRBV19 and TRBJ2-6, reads DGGITQSPKYLFRKEGQNVTLSCEQNLNHDAMYWYRQDPGQGLRLIYYSQIVNDFQKGDIAEGYSVSREKKESFPLTVTSAQKNPTAFYLCASSKRGTSVRPGANVLTFGAGSRLTVL.

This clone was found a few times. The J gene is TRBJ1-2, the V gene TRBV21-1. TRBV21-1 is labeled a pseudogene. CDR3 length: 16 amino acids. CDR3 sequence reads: CASSNGRAGRSYGYTF. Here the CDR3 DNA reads TGTGCCAGCAGCAACGGTAGGGCGGGGCGGTCCTATGGCTACACCTTC.

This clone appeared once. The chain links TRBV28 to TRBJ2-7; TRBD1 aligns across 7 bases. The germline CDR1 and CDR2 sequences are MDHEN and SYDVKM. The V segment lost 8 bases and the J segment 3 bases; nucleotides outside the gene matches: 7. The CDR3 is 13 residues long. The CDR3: CASATGQLYEQYF. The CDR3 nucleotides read TGTGCCAGCGCGACAGGGCAACTCTACGAGCAGTACTTC.

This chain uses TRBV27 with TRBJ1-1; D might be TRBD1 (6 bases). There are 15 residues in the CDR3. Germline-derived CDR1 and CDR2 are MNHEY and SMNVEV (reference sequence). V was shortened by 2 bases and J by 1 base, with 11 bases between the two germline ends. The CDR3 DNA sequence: TGTGCCAGCAGTTTAGGCAGGGGACAGAACACTGAAGCTTTCTTT. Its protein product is CASSLGRGQNTEAFF.

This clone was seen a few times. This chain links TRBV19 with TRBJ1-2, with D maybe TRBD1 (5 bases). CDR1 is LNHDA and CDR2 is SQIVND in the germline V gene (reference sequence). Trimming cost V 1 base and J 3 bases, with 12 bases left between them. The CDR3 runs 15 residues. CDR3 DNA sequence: TGTGCCAGTAGTATAGTTGATCCGGGGGACTATGGCTACACCTTC. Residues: CASSIVDPGDYGYTF. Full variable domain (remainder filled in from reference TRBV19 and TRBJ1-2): DGGITQSPKYLFRKEGQNVTLSCEQNLNHDAMYWYRQDPGQGLRLIYYSQIVNDFQKGDIAEGYSVSREKKESFPLTVTSAQKNPTAFYLCASSIVDPGDYGYTFGSGTRLTVV.

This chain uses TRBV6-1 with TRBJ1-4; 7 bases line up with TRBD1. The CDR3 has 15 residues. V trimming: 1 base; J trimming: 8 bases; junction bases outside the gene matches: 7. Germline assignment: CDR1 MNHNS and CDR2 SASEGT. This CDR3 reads CASSEVYRGGEKLFF. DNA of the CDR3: TGTGCCAGCAGTGAAGTTTACAGGGGAGGCGAAAAACTGTTTTTT.

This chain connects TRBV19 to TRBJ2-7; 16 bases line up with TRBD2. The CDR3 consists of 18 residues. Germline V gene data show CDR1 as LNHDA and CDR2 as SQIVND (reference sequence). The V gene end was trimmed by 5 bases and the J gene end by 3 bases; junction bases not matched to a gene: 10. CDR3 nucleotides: TGTGCCAGTAGTTCTTCCGGGACTAGCGGGGGGGATAGCTACGAGCAGTACTTC. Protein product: CASSSSGTSGGDSYEQYF. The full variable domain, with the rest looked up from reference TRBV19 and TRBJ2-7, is DGGITQSPKYLFRKEGQNVTLSCEQNLNHDAMYWYRQDPGQGLRLIYYSQIVNDFQKGDIAEGYSVSREKKESFPLTVTSAQKNPTAFYLCASSSSGTSGGDSYEQYFGPGTRLTVT.

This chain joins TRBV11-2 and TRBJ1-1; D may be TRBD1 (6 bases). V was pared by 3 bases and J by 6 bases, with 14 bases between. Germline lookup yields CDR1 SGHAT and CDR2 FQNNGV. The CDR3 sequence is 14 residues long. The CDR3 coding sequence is TGTGCCAGCAGCTTCACGACAGGCTCTCCTGAAGCTTTCTTT. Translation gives CASSFTTGSPEAFF. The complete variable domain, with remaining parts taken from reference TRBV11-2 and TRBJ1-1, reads EAGVAQSPRYKIIEKRQSVAFWCNPISGHATLYWYQQILGQGPKLLIQFQNNGVVDDSQLPKDRFSAERLKGVDSTLKIQPAKLEDSAVYLCASSFTTGSPEAFFGQGTRLTVV.

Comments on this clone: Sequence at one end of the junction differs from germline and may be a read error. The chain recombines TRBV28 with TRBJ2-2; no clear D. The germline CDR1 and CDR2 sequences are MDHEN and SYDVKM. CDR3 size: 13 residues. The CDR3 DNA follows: TGTGCCAGCATTTTACCGGGTACCGGGGAGCTGTTTTTT. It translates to CASILPGTGELFF.

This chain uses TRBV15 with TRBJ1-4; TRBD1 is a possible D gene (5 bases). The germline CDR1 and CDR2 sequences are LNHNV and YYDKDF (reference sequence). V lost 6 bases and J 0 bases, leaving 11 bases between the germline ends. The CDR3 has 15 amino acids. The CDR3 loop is CATSFQGATNEKLFF. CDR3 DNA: TGTGCCACCAGTTTCCAGGGTGCAACTAATGAAAAACTGTTTTTT.

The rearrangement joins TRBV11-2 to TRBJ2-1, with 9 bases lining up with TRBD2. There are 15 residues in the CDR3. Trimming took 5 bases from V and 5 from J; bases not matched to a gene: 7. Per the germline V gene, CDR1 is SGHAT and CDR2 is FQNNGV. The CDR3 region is CASSPLKRGDNEQFF. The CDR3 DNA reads TGTGCCAGCAGCCCACTTAAGCGGGGGGACAATGAGCAGTTCTTC.

The CDR3 DNA sequence: TGTGCCAGCAGCCAATCATTCGGGGGAACTACTGAAGCTTTCTTT. This sequence encodes CASSQSFGGTTEAFF. The J gene is TRBJ1-1, the V gene TRBV3-1 (or the pseudogene TRBV3-2), with D possibly being TRBD1 (5 bases). CDR3 length: 15 residues. Looked up from germline, CDR1 is LGHDT and CDR2 is YNNKEL (reference sequence). Trimming stripped 2 bases from V and 5 bases from J, with 15 bases between.